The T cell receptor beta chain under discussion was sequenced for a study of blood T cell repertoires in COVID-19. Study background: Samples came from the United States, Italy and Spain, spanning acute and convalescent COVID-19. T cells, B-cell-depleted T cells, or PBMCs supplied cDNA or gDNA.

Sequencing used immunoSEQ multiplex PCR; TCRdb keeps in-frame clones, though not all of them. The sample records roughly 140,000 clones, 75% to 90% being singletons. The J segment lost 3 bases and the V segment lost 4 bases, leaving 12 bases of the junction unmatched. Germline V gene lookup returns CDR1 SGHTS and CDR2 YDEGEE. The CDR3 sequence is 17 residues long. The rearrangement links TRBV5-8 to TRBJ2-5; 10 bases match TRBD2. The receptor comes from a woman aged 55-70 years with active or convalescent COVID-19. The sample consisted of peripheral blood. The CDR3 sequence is CASSELGRLAGEETQYF. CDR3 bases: TGTGCCAGCAGCGAATTGGGACGACTAGCGGGTGAAGAGACCCAGTACTTC.